The 29 T cell receptor beta chains in this list originate from one sample, sequenced in a study of T-cell memory formation after mild COVID-19. Using its own MiXCR run on the 5' RACE reads, TCRdb lists one record per CDR3 protein. The table includes a few hundred thousand distinct CDR3 sequences, approximately 16% detected once. Source material: PBMCs or a T cell subset sorted from them (not recorded which). The receptors derive from a man aged 18-30 years who had mild COVID-19 (a few samples of this study predate the infection). Cell type and time point are not known.

This clonotype came up a few times. This chain connects TRBV5-1 to TRBJ2-7; perhaps TRBD1 as D (6 bases). Germline lookup yields CDR1 SGHRS and CDR2 YFSETQ. Trimming cost V 0 bases and J 3 bases, with 10 bases left between them. The CDR3 spans 14 residues. The CDR3 loop is CASSLATGSYEQYV. In DNA, the CDR3 is TGCGCCAGCAGCTTGGCGACAGGTAGCTACGAGCAGTACGTC.

The sample holds a few counts of this clonotype. The chain uses TRBV4-2 and TRBJ2-1; D is possibly TRBD2 (5 bases). This CDR3 is built from 16 residues. The V and J ends lost 1 base and 0 bases respectively, with 10 bases between them. Germline V gene sequence: CDR1 LGHNA, CDR2 YNFKEQ. CDR3: CASSQGAGSSYNEQFF. Written as DNA, the CDR3 is TGTGCCAGCAGCCAAGGGGCGGGCAGCTCCTACAATGAGCAGTTCTTC.

V usage is TRBV6-1 and J usage is TRBJ1-1; maybe TRBD1 (5 bases). This CDR3 spans 11 amino acids. CDR1 is MNHNS and CDR2 is SASEGT in the germline V gene. The V and J ends lost 7 bases and 7 bases respectively, with 10 bases between them. CDR3 in amino acids: CASKDDSEAFF. The CDR3 coding sequence is TGTGCCAGCAAAGACGACAGTGAAGCTTTCTTT.

This clonotype was seen only a few times. The rearrangement links TRBV12-3 or TRBV12-4 to TRBJ2-7; a possible D gene is TRBD2 (6 bases). Trimming left V 2 bases short and J 3 bases short, with 14 bases between. The CDR3 is 15 amino acids. CDR3 loop: CASSLLAGQGYEQYF. The CDR3 bases are TGTGCCAGCAGTTTATTGGCGGGGCAGGGCTACGAGCAGTACTTC.

The chain combines TRBV9 with TRBJ2-3; the D gene is possibly TRBD1 (7 bases). The CDR3 extends over 16 amino acids. Germline-derived CDR1 and CDR2 are SGDLS and YYNGEE. Trimming took 0 bases from V and 3 from J, leaving 14 bases between them. The CDR3 DNA follows: TGTGCCAGCAGCGTAGGCCCAGGGGGGTGGACAGATACGCAGTATTTT. This sequence encodes CASSVGPGGWTDTQYF.

This chain uses TRBV7-2 with TRBJ2-3, with D uncertain. The CDR3 consists of 13 residues. Germline loops: CDR1 SGHTA, CDR2 FQGNSA. Trimming took off 1 base at V and 6 bases at J, with 8 bases between the two ends. The CDR3 spells CASSLDVGDTQYF. CDR3 coding DNA: TGTGCCAGCAGCTTAGATGTGGGGGATACGCAGTATTTT.

The rearrangement uses TRBV29-1 and TRBJ2-1, with 8 bases lining up with TRBD2. The CDR3 runs to 13 residues. Germline trimming cut 3 bases from V and 14 bases from J; bases unmatched to any gene: 12. Germline V gives CDR1 SQVTM, CDR2 ANQGSEA. The CDR3 sequence: CSVDPAGEYRKFF. The CDR3 region has the DNA TGCAGCGTTGATCCAGCGGGGGAGTATAGGAAGTTCTTC.

This clonotype was counted many times. The chain joins TRBV5-1 to TRBJ2-5, with TRBD2 matching over 7 bases. CDR1 and CDR2 (germline): SGHRS, YFSETQ. The CDR3 totals 14 residues. J was trimmed by 2 bases and V by 4 bases; bases with no gene match: 5. CDR3: CASSQAGDQETQYF. The DNA of the CDR3 is TGCGCCAGCAGCCAGGCGGGGGATCAAGAGACCCAGTACTTC. Full variable domain (remainder filled in from reference TRBV5-1 and TRBJ2-5): KAGVTQTPRYLIKTRGQQVTLSCSPISGHRSVSWYQQTPGQGLQFLFEYFSETQRNKGNFPGRFSGRQFSNSRSEMNVSTLELGDSALYLCASSQAGDQETQYFGPGTRLLVL.

This clonotype was observed a handful of times. The chain recombines TRBV4-1 with TRBJ1-5, with D hard to call. The CDR3 runs to 18 residues. Trimming left V 4 bases short and J 0 bases short, with 19 bases between. Germline CDR1 is MGHRA and CDR2 is YSYEKL. CDR3 nucleotide sequence: TGCGCCAGCAGCCCCACCAGTGGACGGCAAAATAGCAATCAGCCCCAGCATTTT. This translates into CASSPTSGRQNSNQPQHF.

This clonotype appeared a few times. The chain employs TRBV6-5 and TRBJ1-5, with 9 nucleotides matching TRBD1. CDR1 is MNHEY, CDR2 SVGAGI, per germline. V trimming: 0 bases; J trimming: 9 bases; junction bases outside the gene matches: 6. The CDR3 consists of 15 residues. DNA of the CDR3: TGTGCCAGCAGTTACTCGCCGGGACAGGGTTGGCCCCAGCATTTT. Its translation: CASSYSPGQGWPQHF.

This clonotype showed up just a few times. V and J are TRBV4-3 and TRBJ1-5, with 8 bases that match TRBD1. CDR3 length equals 16 residues. In germline, CDR1 is LGHNA, CDR2 YSLEER. V gave up 0 bases and J gave up 6 bases; unmatched junction bases: 7. The chain's CDR3 is CASSQDFGTGSQPQHF. CDR3 DNA: TGCGCCAGCAGCCAAGATTTCGGGACAGGCAGTCAGCCCCAGCATTTT.

This clonotype has a count of ten or more. The chain uses TRBV5-6 and TRBJ1-5; unclear D gene. The germline V and J ends were trimmed by 5 bases and 7 bases, with 10 bases remaining between them. The length of the CDR3 is 12 residues. Germline CDR1 reads SGHDT; CDR2 reads YYEEEE. CDR3 in amino acids: CASSLGAQPQHF. The CDR3 DNA follows: TGTGCCAGCAGTCTTGGTGCCCAGCCCCAGCATTTT.

The rearrangement uses TRBV20-1 and TRBJ2-5, with D possibly matching TRBD2 (5 bases). The CDR3 contains 12 residues. CDR1 and CDR2 from the germline V gene are DFQATT and SNEGSKA (reference sequence). The ends were cut back, 3 bases at V and 1 base at J, with 6 bases in the middle. This CDR3 is CSARRAQETQYF. DNA for the CDR3: TGCAGTGCTAGGAGGGCCCAAGAGACCCAGTACTTC.

This clonotype was seen a few times. This sequence joins TRBV12-3 or TRBV12-4 and TRBJ2-1, with TRBD2 matching 8 bases. V trimming: 5 bases; J trimming: 4 bases; junction bases outside the gene matches: 10. CDR3 length: 16 amino acids. In DNA form, the CDR3 reads TGTGCCAGCAGTGGTGTCGGGGGGGCGTTTTACAATGAGCAGTTCTTC. It specifies CASSGVGGAFYNEQFF.

The chain uses TRBV18 and TRBJ1-3; D is ambiguous. Germline values: CDR1 KGHSH, CDR2 LQKENI. V was cut by 0 bases and J by 2 bases, with 5 bases left in between. The CDR3 has 14 residues. The DNA of the CDR3 is TGTGCCAGCTCACCACCGGGAACTGGAAACACCATATATTTT. Its translation is CASSPPGTGNTIYF. Together with reference TRBV18 and TRBJ1-3, the CDR3 gives the full variable domain: NAGVMQNPRHLVRRRGQEARLRCSPMKGHSHVYWYRQLPEEGLKFMVYLQKENIIDESGMPKERFSAEFPKEGPSILRIQQVVRGDSAAYFCASSPPGTGNTIYFGEGSWLTVV.

This clonotype appeared many times. The chain uses TRBV19 and TRBJ2-2; no firm D call. Per the germline V gene, CDR1 is LNHDA and CDR2 is SQIVND (reference sequence). V dropped 4 bases and J dropped 0 bases, with 12 bases sitting between them. This CDR3 has 16 amino acids. CDR3 coding DNA: TGTGCCAGTAGTACCATTACAAACACGAACACCGGGGAGCTGTTTTTT. This translates into CASSTITNTNTGELFF. Full variable domain (remainder filled in from reference TRBV19 and TRBJ2-2): DGGITQSPKYLFRKEGQNVTLSCEQNLNHDAMYWYRQDPGQGLRLIYYSQIVNDFQKGDIAEGYSVSREKKESFPLTVTSAQKNPTAFYLCASSTITNTNTGELFFGEGSRLTVL.

The V call is TRBV10-2, the J call TRBJ1-1; D ambiguous. Germline values: CDR1 WSHSY, CDR2 SAAADI. Between the trimmed V and J ends, which lost 0 bases and 5 bases, there was a span of 7 bases. CDR3 length: 13 amino acids. The CDR3 reads CASSESYSTEAFF. The CDR3 nucleotides read TGCGCCAGCAGTGAGTCGTATTCGACTGAAGCTTTCTTT.

The CDR3 sequence is CASSQVRYEQYV. The CDR3 nucleotides are TGTGCCAGCAGCCAAGTGAGATACGAGCAGTACGTC. The chain employs TRBV14 and TRBJ2-7; D is ambiguous. The ends were cut back, 1 base at V and 4 bases at J, with 5 bases in the middle. The CDR3 runs 12 residues. The germline CDR1 and CDR2 sequences are SGHDN and FVKESK.

The rearrangement uses TRBV12-3 or TRBV12-4 and TRBJ1-2; D remains unclear. The length of the CDR3 is 13 residues. Trimming pared 6 bases from V and 4 bases from J, leaving 12 bases between. CDR3 sequence: CASSPAHSYGYTF. The CDR3 region has the DNA TGTGCCAGCAGCCCGGCCCACAGCTATGGCTACACCTTC.

This clonotype was observed a handful of times. The V gene is TRBV13, the J gene TRBJ1-1; tentative D call: TRBD1 (6 bases). Germline V CDR1 and CDR2: PRHDT, FYEKMQ (reference sequence). The CDR3 has 15 amino acids. Trimming pared 0 bases from V and 5 bases from J, leaving 13 bases between. CDR3 amino acids: CASSLGLGARTEAFF. As DNA, the CDR3 is TGTGCCAGCAGCTTAGGCCTGGGGGCAAGAACTGAAGCTTTCTTT.

The gene calls are TRBV30 and TRBJ2-7; 7 bases map to TRBD1. The CDR3 has 14 amino acids. The germline V gene encodes CDR1 GTSNPN and CDR2 SVGIG (reference sequence). Germline trimming cut 4 bases from V and 3 bases from J; bases unmatched to any gene: 9. The CDR3 here is CAWTRGSGFYEQYF. Here the CDR3 DNA reads TGTGCCTGGACCAGGGGGTCAGGGTTCTACGAGCAGTACTTC. The entire variable domain, with the rest obtained from reference TRBV30 and TRBJ2-7, is as follows: SQTIHQWPATLVQPVGSPLSLECTVEGTSNPNLYWYRQAAGRGLQLLFYSVGIGQISSEVPQNLSASRPQDRQFILSSKKLLLSDSGFYLCAWTRGSGFYEQYFGPGTRLTVT.

The chain employs TRBV5-1 and TRBJ2-3, with D hard to call. Germline V gene data show CDR1 as SGHRS and CDR2 as YFSETQ. The germline V and J ends were trimmed by 1 base and 2 bases, with 8 bases remaining between them. The CDR3 is 14 amino acids. The CDR3 DNA reads as TGCGCCAGCAGCTTGACCGGGCCCACAGATACGCAGTATTTT. Translated: CASSLTGPTDTQYF. The full variable domain, in which reference TRBV5-1 and TRBJ2-3 provide the parts outside the CDR3, is KAGVTQTPRYLIKTRGQQVTLSCSPISGHRSVSWYQQTPGQGLQFLFEYFSETQRNKGNFPGRFSGRQFSNSRSEMNVSTLELGDSALYLCASSLTGPTDTQYFGPGTRLTVL.

V is TRBV7-3 and J is TRBJ2-1, with D hard to call. Germline-derived CDR1 and CDR2 are SGHTA and FQGTGA. The V gene lost 2 bases and the J gene lost 7 bases, with 12 bases spanning the gap. The CDR3 covers 14 residues. Here the CDR3 DNA reads TGTGCCAGCAGCTTAGGGATGGGAACTAATGAGCAGTTCTTC. Translated, it gives CASSLGMGTNEQFF.

With regard to this clonotype: This likely comes from a read error, as the CDR3 has no conserved phenylalanine or tryptophan at its end. The CDR3 nucleotides are TGTGCCAGCAGCTTAGCGGATCTACCCCCTTCGGATGAGCAGTTCTTA. Translated: CASSLADLPPSDEQFL. V is TRBV7-2 and J is TRBJ2-1; D remains ambiguous. Germline V lookup: CDR1 SGHTA, CDR2 FQGNSA. The CDR3 runs 16 residues. Trimming removed 0 bases from V and 8 bases from J, with 17 bases in between.

The gene calls are TRBV7-3 and TRBJ2-3; tentatively, D is TRBD1 (5 bases). Germline assignment: CDR1 SGHTA and CDR2 FQGTGA. The CDR3 has 15 residues. V lost 0 bases, J lost 1 base, and 8 bases lay in between. CDR3: CASSLTVGRTDTQYF. In DNA form, the CDR3 reads TGTGCCAGCAGCTTAACGGTGGGGCGCACAGATACGCAGTATTTT. The full variable domain, rest sourced from reference TRBV7-3 and TRBJ2-3, is GAGVSQTPSNKVTEKGKYVELRCDPISGHTALYWYRQSLGQGPEFLIYFQGTGAADDSGLPNDRFFAVRPEGSVSTLKIQRTERGDSAVYLCASSLTVGRTDTQYFGPGTRLTVL.

The V call is TRBV28, the J call TRBJ1-2; no clear D. Trimming pared 6 bases from V and 5 bases from J, leaving 10 bases between. Per the germline V gene, CDR1 is MDHEN and CDR2 is SYDVKM. CDR3 length: 12 residues. CDR3 in amino acids: CASSSSVYGYTF. The CDR3 DNA is TGTGCCAGCAGCTCCTCTGTTTATGGCTACACCTTC.

In its sample, this clonotype was seen a few times. The chain combines TRBV7-2 with TRBJ2-2, with a weak D call TRBD1 (6 bases). This CDR3 has 15 amino acids. Trimming took 3 bases from V and 0 from J, leaving 8 bases between them. The V gene's germline CDR1 is SGHTA and CDR2 FQGNSA. As DNA, the CDR3 is TGTGCCAGCAGCTTTAGGGGGTCGAACACCGGGGAGCTGTTTTTT. Its translation: CASSFRGSNTGELFF.

This clonotype has only a few counts. The rearrangement links TRBV7-2 to TRBJ1-1; 8 nucleotides align to TRBD1. This CDR3 comprises 14 residues. Germline CDR1 reads SGHTA; CDR2 reads FQGNSA. With 5 bases clipped from V and 4 bases from J, the junction kept 6 bases outside the gene matches. The CDR3: CASSRTGYGTEAFF. The CDR3, as DNA: TGTGCCAGCAGCCGGACAGGGTATGGCACTGAAGCTTTCTTT. Looking up the rest from reference TRBV7-2 and TRBJ1-1 gives the full variable domain: GAGVSQSPSNKVTEKGKDVELRCDPISGHTALYWYRQSLGQGLEFLIYFQGNSAPDKSGLPSDRFSAERTGGSVSTLTIQRTQQEDSAVYLCASSRTGYGTEAFFGQGTRLTVV.

This clonotype was seen many times. The chain is built from TRBV25-1 and TRBJ2-3; 11 nucleotides match TRBD2. V trimming: 3 bases; J trimming: 6 bases; junction bases outside the gene matches: 11. CDR3 length: 17 amino acids. Germline V gene data show CDR1 as MGHDK and CDR2 as SYGVNS. The CDR3 nucleotides read TGTGCCAGCAGTGAGGAGGGGACTAGCGGAGGTGGGGATACGCAGTATTTT. Its translation: CASSEEGTSGGGDTQYF. Looking up the rest from reference TRBV25-1 and TRBJ2-3 gives the full variable domain: EADIYQTPRYLVIGTGKKITLECSQTMGHDKMYWYQQDPGMELHLIHYSYGVNSTEKGDLSSESTVSRIRTEHFPLTLESARPSHTSQYLCASSEEGTSGGGDTQYFGPGTRLTVL.